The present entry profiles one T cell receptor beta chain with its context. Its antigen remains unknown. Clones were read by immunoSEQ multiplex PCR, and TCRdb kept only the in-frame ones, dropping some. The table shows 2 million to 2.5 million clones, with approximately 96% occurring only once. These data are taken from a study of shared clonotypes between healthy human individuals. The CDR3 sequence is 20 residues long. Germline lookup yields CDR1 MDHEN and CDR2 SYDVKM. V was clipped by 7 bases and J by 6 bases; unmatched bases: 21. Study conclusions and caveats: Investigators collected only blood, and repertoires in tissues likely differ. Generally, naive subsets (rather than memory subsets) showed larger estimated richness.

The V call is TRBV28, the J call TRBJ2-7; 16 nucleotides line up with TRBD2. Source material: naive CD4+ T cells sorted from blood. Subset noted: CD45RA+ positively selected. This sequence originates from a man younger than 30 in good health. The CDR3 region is CASTPLWAEGLAGGLAEQYF. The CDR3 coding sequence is TGTGCCAGCACCCCCCTTTGGGCTGAGGGACTAGCGGGGGGGCTAGCCGAGCAGTACTTC.